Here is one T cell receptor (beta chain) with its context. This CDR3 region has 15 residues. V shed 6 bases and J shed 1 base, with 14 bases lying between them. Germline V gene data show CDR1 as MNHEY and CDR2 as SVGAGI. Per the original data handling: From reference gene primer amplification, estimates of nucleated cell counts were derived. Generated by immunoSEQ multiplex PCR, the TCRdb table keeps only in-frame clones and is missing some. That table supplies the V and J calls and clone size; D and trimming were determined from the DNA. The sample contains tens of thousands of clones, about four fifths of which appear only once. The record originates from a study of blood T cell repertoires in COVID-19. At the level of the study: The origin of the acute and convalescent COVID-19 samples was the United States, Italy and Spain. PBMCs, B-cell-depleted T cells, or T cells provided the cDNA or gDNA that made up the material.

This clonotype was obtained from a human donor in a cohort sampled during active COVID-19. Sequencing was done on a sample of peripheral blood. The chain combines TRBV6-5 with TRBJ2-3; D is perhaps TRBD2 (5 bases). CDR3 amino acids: CASSLTMLRTDTQYF. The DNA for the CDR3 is TGTGCCAGCAGCTTGACTATGCTGCGCACAGATACGCAGTATTTT.